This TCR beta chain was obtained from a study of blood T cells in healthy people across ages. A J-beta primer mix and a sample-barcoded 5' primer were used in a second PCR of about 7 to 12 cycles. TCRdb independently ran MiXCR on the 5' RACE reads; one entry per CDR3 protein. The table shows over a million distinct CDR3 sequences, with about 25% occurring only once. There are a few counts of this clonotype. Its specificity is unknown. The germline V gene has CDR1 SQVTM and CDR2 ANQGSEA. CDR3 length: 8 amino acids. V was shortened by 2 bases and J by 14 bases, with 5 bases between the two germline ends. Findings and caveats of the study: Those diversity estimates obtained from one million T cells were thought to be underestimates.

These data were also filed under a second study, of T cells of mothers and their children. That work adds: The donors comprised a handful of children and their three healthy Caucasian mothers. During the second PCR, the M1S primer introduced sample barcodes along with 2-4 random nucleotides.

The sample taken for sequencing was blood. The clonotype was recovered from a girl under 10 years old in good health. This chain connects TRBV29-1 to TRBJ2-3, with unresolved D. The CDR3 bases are TGCAGCGTTGAATCGTTGTATTTT. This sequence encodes CSVESLYF.